The clone carrying this TCR beta chain was counted at least ten times. Its cognate antigen is unknown. The sample is drawn from a study of blood T cells in healthy people across ages. Study results and caveats: It was the long-lived donors that had more naive CD4+ cells and higher diversity than aged donors. Per million T cells, TCR beta diversity dropped about linearly as age rose.

The second PCR ran about 6 to 12 cycles with a sample-barcoded 5' primer and J-beta primers. Every cDNA molecule bore a tag from a template-switch adaptor containing 12 random nucleotides. TCRdb re-called the 5' RACE reads through MiXCR, storing one row per CDR3 protein. Of 350,000 to 450,000 distinct CDR3 sequences listed, roughly half are singletons. Specimen: blood. This receptor was taken from a man aged 55 to 70 in good health.

The CDR3 protein is CASMRTGVYTF. CDR3 DNA sequence: TGTGCCAGCATGAGGACAGGAGTCTACACCTTC. V gene TRBV2 combines with J gene TRBJ1-2; TRBD1 aligns across 7 bases. The CDR3 has 11 residues. Germline assignment: CDR1 SNHLY and CDR2 FYNNEI. V was pared by 7 bases and J by 10 bases, with 6 bases of the junction left unmatched. Together with reference TRBV2 and TRBJ1-2, the CDR3 gives the full variable domain: EPEVTQTPSHQVTQMGQEVILRCVPISNHLYFYWYRQILGQKVEFLVSFYNNEISEKSEIFDDQFSVERPDGSNFTLKIRSTKLEDSAMYFCASMRTGVYTFGSGTRLTVV.